The 18 T cell receptor beta chains below come from one sample, sequenced in a study of control samples from healthy donors and cancer patients. Sequenced by immunoSEQ multiplex PCR; TCRdb stores in-frame clones only, minus some. The data show 170,000 or so clones, around 90% seen once. Material: blood. These receptors were obtained from a woman between 45 and 65 years old in good health.

The genes are TRBV15 and TRBJ1-5, with D unresolved. The ends were cut back, 0 bases at V and 6 bases at J, with 9 bases in the middle. The CDR3 sequence is 14 residues long. In germline, CDR1 is LNHNV, CDR2 YYDKDF (reference sequence). CDR3 bases: TGTGCCACCAGCAGAGATCCGGGTGTTCAGCCCCAGCATTTT. Its protein is CATSRDPGVQPQHF.

This chain connects TRBV4-1 to TRBJ1-1; 9 nucleotides align to TRBD1. The V gene end was trimmed by 0 bases and the J gene end by 1 base; junction bases not matched to a gene: 9. This CDR3 is built from 18 residues. Germline values: CDR1 MGHRA, CDR2 YSYEKL. The CDR3 region is CASSQDPPPGQGNTEAFF. In DNA form, the CDR3 reads TGCGCCAGCAGCCAAGATCCGCCCCCGGGACAGGGGAACACTGAAGCTTTCTTT.

The chain carries TRBV4-2 and TRBJ1-4, with 7 bases aligning to TRBD1. The germline CDR1 and CDR2 sequences are LGHNA and YNFKEQ. V shed 3 bases and J 4 bases; nucleotides not matched to a gene: 5. The length of the CDR3 is 15 residues. CDR3 loop: CASSHPGTVNEKLFF. The DNA for the CDR3 is TGTGCCAGCAGCCATCCCGGGACAGTTAATGAAAAACTGTTTTTT.

This clone came up a few times. This chain joins TRBV9 and TRBJ2-2; the D call may be TRBD1 or TRBD2 (6 bases each). The V and J ends lost 0 bases and 5 bases respectively, with 11 bases between them. The germline V gene encodes CDR1 SGDLS and CDR2 YYNGEE. This CDR3 comprises 15 residues. For the CDR3, the DNA is TGTGCCAGCAGCGTAGTCGGAGGGGGAACCGGGGAGCTGTTTTTT. It translates to CASSVVGGGTGELFF.

The genes are TRBV19 and TRBJ1-5; the match to TRBD1 covers 7 bases. This CDR3 spans 15 amino acids. CDR1 is LNHDA and CDR2 is SQIVND in the germline V gene (reference sequence). V dropped 4 bases and J dropped 4; count of bases not matched to a gene: 7. CDR3 residues: CASSTAGGGNQPQHF. The DNA for the CDR3 is TGTGCCAGTAGTACGGCAGGGGGGGGGAATCAGCCCCAGCATTTT.

The J gene is TRBJ2-3, the V gene TRBV7-9; 11 bases fit TRBD2. Germline V gives CDR1 SEHNR, CDR2 FQNEAQ (reference sequence). The length of the CDR3 is 16 residues. The ends lost 1 base at V and 0 bases at J; junction bases unmatched: 0. In nucleotides, the CDR3 is TGTGCCAGCAGCTTAGGACTAGCGGGAAGCACAGATACGCAGTATTTT. It encodes CASSLGLAGSTDTQYF. The full variable domain, completed using reference TRBV7-9 and TRBJ2-3, is DTGVSQNPRHKITKRGQNVTFRCDPISEHNRLYWYRQTLGQGPEFLTYFQNEAQLEKSRLLSDRFSAERPKGSFSTLEIQRTEQGDSAMYLCASSLGLAGSTDTQYFGPGTRLTVL.

The rearrangement uses TRBV5-8 and TRBJ1-2; D call uncertain. V lost 5 bases to trimming and J lost 2 bases, with 16 bases between them. This CDR3 spans 15 amino acids. The germline gives CDR1 SGHTS, CDR2 YDEGEE. The CDR3 here is CASRIGYGPNYGYTF. CDR3 sequence (DNA): TGTGCCAGCAGAATTGGGTACGGGCCCAACTATGGCTACACCTTC.

The chain recombines TRBV3-1 (or the pseudogene TRBV3-2) with TRBJ2-5, with D possibly being TRBD2 (5 bases). Germline V gives CDR1 LGHDT, CDR2 YNNKEL (reference sequence). V gave up 4 bases and J gave up 5 bases, with 14 bases separating them. This CDR3 has 14 residues. CDR3 sequence: CASSPFSGSETQYF. CDR3 sequence (DNA): TGTGCCAGCAGCCCTTTTAGTGGGAGTGAGACCCAGTACTTC.

The rearrangement links TRBV5-1 to TRBJ2-3, with TRBD1 matching over 8 bases. The CDR3 extends over 15 amino acids. The germline gives CDR1 SGHRS, CDR2 YFSETQ. The V and J ends lost 1 base and 4 bases, in that order; junction bases with no gene match: 5. In DNA, the CDR3 is TGCGCCAGCAGCTTGCAGGGGGCGATGGCAGATACGCAGTATTTT. Translated: CASSLQGAMADTQYF.

The CDR3 loop is CASSPIGHSSYNEQFF. The DNA for the CDR3 is TGTGCCAGCAGCCCGATCGGCCATAGCTCCTACAATGAGCAGTTCTTC. This chain connects TRBV3-1 (or the pseudogene TRBV3-2) to TRBJ2-1, with D uncertain. CDR1 is LGHDT, CDR2 YNNKEL, per germline (reference sequence). V was pared by 4 bases and J by 0 bases, with 13 bases between. This CDR3 has 16 residues.

J is TRBJ1-4 and V is TRBV28, with D possibly matching TRBD1 (6 bases). The germline gives CDR1 MDHEN, CDR2 SYDVKM. The CDR3 runs 15 residues. The germline V and J ends were trimmed by 1 base and 7 bases, with 13 bases remaining between them. The DNA of the CDR3 is TGTGCCAGCAGTTTATCGGGGGGCGCGGCTGAAAAACTGTTTTTT. This sequence encodes CASSLSGGAAEKLFF.

The V call is TRBV5-4, the J call TRBJ1-2; 9 positions agree with TRBD1. Germline trimming cut 2 bases from V and 6 bases from J; bases unmatched to any gene: 2. The CDR3 spans 13 residues. Germline V gives CDR1 SGHNT, CDR2 YYREEE (reference sequence). The CDR3 coding sequence is TGTGCCAGCAGCTTAAGACAGGGGGATGGCTACACCTTC. Its translation: CASSLRQGDGYTF.

The genes are TRBV5-4 and TRBJ1-6; possibly TRBD1 for D (5 bases). The CDR3 totals 16 residues. The V end lost 2 bases, the J end lost 14 bases, and 23 bases lay between the germline ends. The germline V gene encodes CDR1 SGHNT and CDR2 YYREEE (reference sequence). Here the CDR3 reads CASSFGTLGRRSSLHF. For the CDR3, the DNA is TGTGCCAGCAGCTTCGGGACTCTCGGGCGTCGGTCTTCCCTCCACTTT.

The chain uses TRBV3-1 (or the pseudogene TRBV3-2) and TRBJ1-4; 9 bases are a match to TRBD1. The V and J ends lost 0 bases and 8 bases, in that order; junction bases with no gene match: 7. Per germline, CDR1 LGHDT and CDR2 YNNKEL (reference sequence). The CDR3 loop spans 16 amino acids. CDR3 DNA: TGTGCCAGCAGCCAAGATCTAGGACAGGGGAAGGAAAAACTGTTTTTT. It is translated as CASSQDLGQGKEKLFF.

This clone appeared a single time. This chain uses TRBV4-2 with TRBJ2-7, with 8 bases that match TRBD2. The germline gives CDR1 LGHNA, CDR2 YNFKEQ. CDR3 size: 15 residues. J was trimmed by 2 bases and V by 2 bases; bases with no gene match: 5. CDR3 bases: TGTGCCAGCAGCCAATCACTAGCGGCCGCCTACGAGCAGTACTTC. Translation: CASSQSLAAAYEQYF.

The CDR3 region is CASSVGDFYTDTQYF. CDR3 DNA sequence: TGTGCCAGTAGTGTGGGGGACTTCTACACAGATACGCAGTATTTT. The chain uses TRBV19 and TRBJ2-3, with a tentative D call TRBD2 (6 bases). This CDR3 spans 15 amino acids. V lost 5 bases and J lost 2, with 14 bases in between. Germline V gives CDR1 LNHDA, CDR2 SQIVND (reference sequence).

This clone was picked up one time. V and J are TRBV6-5 and TRBJ2-7; no clear D gene. In germline, CDR1 is MNHEY, CDR2 SVGAGI. Trimming took 2 bases from V and 2 from J, leaving 7 bases between them. CDR3 length equals 13 residues. This CDR3 reads CASSYAQTYEQYF. For the CDR3, the DNA is TGTGCCAGCAGTTACGCACAGACCTACGAGCAGTACTTC.

The chain uses TRBV18 and TRBJ1-1; no reliable D call. From germline, CDR1 is KGHSH and CDR2 LQKENI. Trimming took off 3 bases at V and 0 bases at J, with 11 bases between the two ends. This CDR3 contains 15 residues. CDR3 amino acids: CASSPQETLNTEAFF. The CDR3 DNA reads TGTGCCAGCTCACCCCAAGAGACCCTGAACACTGAAGCTTTCTTT.